A selection of T cell receptor beta chains follows, all from one sample in a study of blood T cell repertoires in COVID-19. Using immunoSEQ multiplex PCR, the repertoire was profiled, and TCRdb retains in-frame clones only, with some absent. The sample has about 89,000 clones, 88% seen once. Sequencing used peripheral blood. The source of these receptors is a man in his 60s with acute or convalescent COVID-19. Each CDR3 is given with its conserved first and last residue. The order of the fields is clone size, J gene, V gene, D gene, CDR3 DNA, CDR3 protein. D genes are given only for firm matches. The listing skips clone size in some rows; elsewhere it reads once, few, many or a size class.

-,TRBJ1-3,TRBV14,-,TGTGCCAGCAGCCCCGACTTCTCTGGAAACACCATATATTTT,CASSPDFSGNTIYF
-,TRBJ2-2,TRBV27,-,TGTGCCAGCAGTTCCCCCTTAGCTACCGGGGAGCTGTTTTTT,CASSSPLATGELFF
-,TRBJ1-5,TRBV5-1,-,TGCGCCAGCAGCTTGGAGGGGGTCCACCAACAGCCCCAGCATTTT,CASSLEGVHQQPQHF
-,TRBJ2-7,TRBV27,TRBD1,TGTGCCAGCAGTCCGGGACAGGGGACCTACGAGCAGTACTTC,CASSPGQGTYEQYF
-,TRBJ2-1,TRBV30,TRBD1,TGTGCCTGGGGACAGGGGTACAATGAGCAGTTCTTC,CAWGQGYNEQFF
-,TRBJ2-7,TRBV11-1,-,TGTGCCAGCAGCTTAGGGCAGGGGTTGTACGAGCAGTACTTC,CASSLGQGLYEQYF
-,TRBJ1-6,TRBV2,TRBD1,TGTGCCAGCAGTGACGAACCGGGACAGGCTTCTAATTCACCCCTCCACTTT,CASSDEPGQASNSPLHF
once,TRBJ1-1,TRBV11-3,-,TGTGCCAGCAGCTTTATTTCCTCGAACACTGAAGCTTTCTTT,CASSFISSNTEAFF
-,TRBJ2-3,TRBV19,TRBD2,TGTGCCAGTGGGGAAGGGGAATATAGCGGGATCCCAGATACGCAGTATTTT,CASGEGEYSGIPDTQYF
once,TRBJ2-3,TRBV19,-,TGTGCCAGTAGCCCCACGTGGGGGGGCACAGATACGCAGTATTTT,CASSPTWGGTDTQYF
-,TRBJ2-7,TRBV20-1,-,TGCAGTGCTAGTCGGGGGAACCCCTACGAGCAGTACTTC,CSASRGNPYEQYF
-,TRBJ1-5,TRBV4-1,-,TGCGCCAGCAGCCCAGGGGCGGGGGCTCGCAATCAGCCCCAGCATTTT,CASSPGAGARNQPQHF
-,TRBJ1-1,TRBV27,-,TGTGCCAGCAGTCCAAGGTCGGGGGATGGCACTGAAGCTTTCTTT,CASSPRSGDGTEAFF
-,TRBJ2-5,TRBV5-4,-,TGTGCCAGCAGCTTGAGGCAGGTCAACCAAGAGACCCAGTACTTC,CASSLRQVNQETQYF
-,TRBJ2-4,TRBV5-1,-,TGCGCCAGCAGCTTCGGCAGGGATGACATTCAGTACTTC,CASSFGRDDIQYF
-,TRBJ1-4,TRBV6-6,-,TGTGCCAGCAGTTACAGAGGGAATGAAAAACTGTTTTTT,CASSYRGNEKLFF
-,TRBJ2-1,TRBV10-3,TRBD2,TGTGCCATCAGTGTAGGAAGGGCGCTAGCGGGGGACCTCAGCTCCTACAATGAGCAGTTCTTC,CAISVGRALAGDLSSYNEQFF
-,TRBJ2-7,TRBV11-2,TRBD1,TGTGCCAGCAGCATCATAAACAGGGGGCGCGGGAGAACCTACGAGCAGTACTTC,CASSIINRGRGRTYEQYF
-,TRBJ2-7,TRBV6-2/TRBV6-3,TRBD2,TGTGCCAGCAGTTCAGGAGGGTGGACTAGCGGGGGGCCCGAGCAGTACTTC,CASSSGGWTSGGPEQYF
-,TRBJ2-3,TRBV11-3,TRBD2,TGTGCCAGCAGCTTCCGCGGACTAGCGGGAGCAGATACGCAGTATTTT,CASSFRGLAGADTQYF
-,TRBJ1-1,TRBV6-2/TRBV6-3,TRBD1,TGTGCCAGCAGTTCTCAGGGGGCTGTCGCTTTCTTT,CASSSQGAVAFF
few,TRBJ2-7,TRBV5-1,-,TGCGCCAGCAGCCGGGGGAGCTACGAGCAGTACTTC,CASSRGSYEQYF
-,TRBJ1-3,TRBV6-6,TRBD1,TGTGCCAGGTCGACAGGGGAAGGAAACACCATATATTTT,CARSTGEGNTIYF
-,TRBJ1-2,TRBV5-1,TRBD1,TGCGCCAGCAGCGCGACAGGGTCTGGTGGCTACACCTTC,CASSATGSGGYTF